This passage covers 18 T cell receptor beta chains from one sample sequenced in a study of radiotherapy plus CTLA-4 blockade in lung cancer. Generated by immunoSEQ multiplex PCR, the TCRdb table keeps only in-frame clones and is missing some. The sample contains fewer than 65,000 clones, roughly 77% of which appear only once. The sample in question was peripheral blood, obtained from a patient treated with radiotherapy plus ipilimumab. These receptors were taken from a human donor with non-small cell lung cancer who had a complete response to radiotherapy plus ipilimumab.

The rearrangement joins TRBV5-4 to TRBJ1-2; tentative D call: TRBD1 (6 bases). The CDR3 has 16 residues. The germline V gene has CDR1 SGHNT and CDR2 YYREEE (reference sequence). The V and J ends lost 0 bases and 7 bases respectively, with 19 bases between them. This CDR3 reads CASSLGSGDVGGGYTF. The CDR3 DNA reads TGTGCCAGCAGCTTGGGTTCAGGGGACGTTGGGGGTGGCTACACCTTC.

The chain links TRBV7-6 to TRBJ2-2, with D possibly TRBD1 on 5 matching bases. Looked up from germline, CDR1 is SGHVS and CDR2 is FNYEAQ. Trimming took off 2 bases at V and 4 bases at J, with 11 bases between the two ends. The CDR3 is 15 amino acids. The CDR3 nucleotides are TGTGCCAGCAGCTTATCAGGGATCAGCACCGGGGAGCTGTTTTTT. It is translated as CASSLSGISTGELFF.

V gene TRBV5-1 combines with J gene TRBJ2-3, with 7 bases that match TRBD2. The V gene's germline CDR1 is SGHRS and CDR2 YFSETQ. V gave up 2 bases and J gave up 0 bases; unmatched junction bases: 3. The CDR3 contains 15 residues. Here the CDR3 DNA reads TGCGCCAGCAGCTTATTGGGACTAAGCACAGATACGCAGTATTTT. It translates to CASSLLGLSTDTQYF. Full variable domain (remainder filled in from reference TRBV5-1 and TRBJ2-3): KAGVTQTPRYLIKTRGQQVTLSCSPISGHRSVSWYQQTPGQGLQFLFEYFSETQRNKGNFPGRFSGRQFSNSRSEMNVSTLELGDSALYLCASSLLGLSTDTQYFGPGTRLTVL.

J is TRBJ1-2 and V is TRBV10-3, with 9 bases matching TRBD1. This CDR3 region has 15 residues. The ends lost 5 bases at V and 4 bases at J; junction bases unmatched: 8. Germline lookup yields CDR1 ENHRY and CDR2 SYGVKD. CDR3 amino acids: CAISQQGALGYGYTF. The CDR3 nucleotides read TGTGCCATCAGTCAACAGGGGGCTCTCGGCTATGGCTACACCTTC.

The genes are TRBV30 and TRBJ1-6; D gene unclear. The V end was cut by 3 bases, the J end by 7 bases, with 7 bases between. This CDR3 comprises 12 residues. The germline V gene has CDR1 GTSNPN and CDR2 SVGIG (reference sequence). The CDR3 DNA sequence: TGTGCCTGGAGACAGTCAAATTCACCCCTCCACTTT. Amino acid sequence: CAWRQSNSPLHF. The whole variable domain, remainder taken from reference TRBV30 and TRBJ1-6, is SQTIHQWPATLVQPVGSPLSLECTVEGTSNPNLYWYRQAAGRGLQLLFYSVGIGQISSEVPQNLSASRPQDRQFILSSKKLLLSDSGFYLCAWRQSNSPLHFGNGTRLTVT.

This rearrangement joins TRBV7-9 to TRBJ2-7; maybe TRBD1 (6 bases). V was cut by 6 bases and J by 4 bases, with 22 bases left in between. This CDR3 is built from 16 residues. Germline V lookup: CDR1 SEHNR, CDR2 FQNEAQ (reference sequence). The CDR3 DNA sequence: TGTGCCAGCAGTCCTTCCCTTCTGACAGGATCATACGAGCAGTACGTC. As protein: CASSPSLLTGSYEQYV.

This clone was counted a few times. This sequence joins TRBV11-3 and TRBJ2-5, with 7 bases that match TRBD1. Unmatched junction bases numbered 7, after V lost 5 bases and J lost 1 base. From germline, CDR1 is SGHNT and CDR2 YENEEA. The CDR3 sequence is 15 residues long. CDR3 bases: TGTGCCAGCAGCAAAGGGACAGTTGGCCAAGAGACCCAGTACTTC. Translated, it gives CASSKGTVGQETQYF.

This clone was seen just once. The V gene is TRBV15, the J gene TRBJ2-7; D is possibly TRBD2 (6 bases). The germline gives CDR1 LNHNV, CDR2 YYDKDF (reference sequence). V dropped 1 base and J dropped 5 bases, with 12 bases sitting between them. The CDR3 extends over 14 amino acids. The CDR3 coding sequence is TGTGCCACCAGCAGAGGGGGGGTTGTCAACGAGCAGTACTTC. As protein: CATSRGGVVNEQYF.

The chain has TRBV5-4 and TRBJ1-1, with a weak D call TRBD1 (6 bases). Deletions cut 0 bases from V and 7 bases from J, with 10 bases between. CDR3 size: 13 residues. Germline lookup yields CDR1 SGHNT and CDR2 YYREEE (reference sequence). CDR3 sequence (DNA): TGTGCCAGCAGCTTGGTAAGGACAGATGAAGCTTTCTTT. It is translated as CASSLVRTDEAFF.

This chain links TRBV29-1 with TRBJ1-4, with D perhaps matching TRBD1 (6 bases). CDR1 SQVTM and CDR2 ANQGSEA come from the germline V gene. The ends were cut back, 3 bases at V and 12 bases at J, with 11 bases in the middle. The CDR3 totals 11 residues. The CDR3 coding sequence is TGCAGCGTTGACATGGGGGCTGAACTGTTTTTT. Translating it yields CSVDMGAELFF.

The chain uses TRBV5-4 and TRBJ2-5; 9 bases line up with TRBD2. Germline CDR1 is SGHNT and CDR2 is YYREEE (reference sequence). CDR3 size: 15 residues. V lost 4 bases, J lost 5 bases, and 9 bases stayed unmatched. DNA for the CDR3: TGTGCCAGCAGCCCCGAGGCGGGGGGGCGGGAGACCCAGTACTTC. Translated, it gives CASSPEAGGRETQYF.

The chain recombines TRBV7-9 with TRBJ2-3; a weak D match, TRBD1 (5 bases). The CDR3 consists of 15 residues. Deletions cut 5 bases from V and 3 bases from J, with 15 bases between. Germline CDR1 reads SEHNR; CDR2 reads FQNEAQ (reference sequence). The CDR3 protein is CASSPPSQGTDTQYF. The CDR3 DNA reads TGTGCCAGCAGCCCTCCTTCGCAGGGAACAGATACGCAGTATTTT.

This clone was observed once. The chain recombines TRBV5-1 with TRBJ2-3; tentative D call: TRBD2 (5 bases). Germline values: CDR1 SGHRS, CDR2 YFSETQ. V gave up 3 bases and J gave up 0 bases, with 17 bases separating them. This CDR3 is built from 17 residues. In nucleotides, the CDR3 is TGCGCCAGCAGCTCCTCAATCGGTTGGACTAGCACAGATACGCAGTATTTT. This codes for CASSSSIGWTSTDTQYF.

The chain employs TRBV6-6 and TRBJ1-2, with 7 positions matching TRBD1. Germline-derived CDR1 and CDR2 are MNHNY and SVGAGI (reference sequence). The CDR3 totals 15 residues. V dropped 7 bases and J dropped 0; count of bases not matched to a gene: 8. The CDR3 DNA is TGTGCCAGCACGTCCGGACAGGTCTCTAACTATGGCTACACCTTC. The encoded protein is CASTSGQVSNYGYTF.

The chain recombines TRBV7-9 with TRBJ2-5; D may be TRBD1 (6 bases). Deletions cut 5 bases from V and 5 bases from J, with 12 bases between. The CDR3 contains 13 residues. Per germline, CDR1 SEHNR and CDR2 FQNEAQ (reference sequence). CDR3 region: CASSGGRGETQYF. DNA of the CDR3: TGTGCCAGCAGCGGGGGCAGAGGGGAGACCCAGTACTTC. The full variable domain, in which reference TRBV7-9 and TRBJ2-5 provide the parts outside the CDR3, is DTGVSQNPRHKITKRGQNVTFRCDPISEHNRLYWYRQTLGQGPEFLTYFQNEAQLEKSRLLSDRFSAERPKGSFSTLEIQRTEQGDSAMYLCASSGGRGETQYFGPGTRLLVL.

This clone was observed a handful of times. This sequence joins TRBV10-3 and TRBJ1-4, with D possibly TRBD1 on 5 matching bases. Per germline, CDR1 ENHRY and CDR2 SYGVKD. V dropped 0 bases and J dropped 7 bases, with 9 bases sitting between them. This CDR3 contains 14 residues. The CDR3 reads CAISESSGGEKLFF. CDR3 bases: TGTGCCATCAGTGAGTCGTCGGGGGGTGAAAAACTGTTTTTT.

This chain connects TRBV23-1 to TRBJ1-5; 11 nucleotides line up with TRBD1. TRBV23-1 is flagged as an ORF with uncertain function. V trimming: 0 bases; J trimming: 1 base; junction bases outside the gene matches: 2. This CDR3 contains 17 residues. The CDR3 coding sequence is TGCGCCAGCAGTCAATCAGGGGACAGGGGGAGCAATCAGCCCCAGCATTTT. This gives the protein CASSQSGDRGSNQPQHF.

The V gene is TRBV5-1, the J gene TRBJ1-3; TRBD1 matches at 10 bases. The CDR3 totals 13 residues. J lost 9 bases, V lost 5 bases, and 5 bases had no gene match. From germline, CDR1 is SGHRS and CDR2 YFSETQ. This chain's CDR3 is CASSSGTGATIYF. The CDR3 bases are TGCGCCAGCAGTTCCGGGACAGGGGCCACCATATATTTT.